These 15 T cell receptor beta chains share one sample of origin, sequenced in a study of PD-L1 blockade in urothelial cancer. Profiled with immunoSEQ multiplex PCR; TCRdb holds only in-frame clones, not every one. The sample yields 65,000 to 80,000 clones, roughly 90% seen once. Indicated time point: pretreatment peripheral blood. Sequencing used PBMCs, obtained around atezolizumab (anti-PD-L1) treatment. Every receptor here comes from a man aged 70 or older with urothelial cancer.

The gene calls are TRBV7-3 and TRBJ1-2; 12 bases map to TRBD1. The ends lost 2 bases at V and 8 bases at J; junction bases unmatched: 3. The CDR3 covers 14 residues. Looked up from germline, CDR1 is SGHTA and CDR2 is FQGTGA. The CDR3 is CASSLGTGGEGYTF. Written as DNA, the CDR3 is TGTGCCAGCAGCTTAGGGACAGGGGGCGAAGGCTACACCTTC.

J is TRBJ1-2 and V is TRBV27; tentative D call: TRBD1 (5 bases). Trimming took 3 bases from V and 2 from J, leaving 7 bases between them. This CDR3 comprises 13 residues. Per germline, CDR1 MNHEY and CDR2 SMNVEV (reference sequence). Here the CDR3 DNA reads TGTGCCAGCAGTTTGACAGCAAACTATGGCTACACCTTC. It codes for CASSLTANYGYTF.

The rearrangement uses TRBV28 and TRBJ2-1, with D perhaps TRBD2 (5 bases). The CDR3 runs 15 residues. Trimming cost V 1 base and J 0 bases, with 7 bases left between them. The germline V gene encodes CDR1 MDHEN and CDR2 SYDVKM. CDR3 sequence reads: CASSLSGSSYNEQFF. The CDR3 nucleotides read TGTGCCAGCAGTTTATCGGGGTCCTCCTACAATGAGCAGTTCTTC.

V usage is TRBV29-1 and J usage is TRBJ1-2, with 9 positions matching TRBD1. The length of the CDR3 is 13 residues. The ends lost 5 bases at V and 3 bases at J; junction bases unmatched: 4. Germline-derived CDR1 and CDR2 are SQVTM and ANQGSEA. The CDR3 region is CSVSTGGYYGYTF. As DNA, the CDR3 is TGCAGCGTTTCAACAGGGGGCTACTATGGCTACACCTTC. Using reference TRBV29-1 and TRBJ1-2 for the parts outside the CDR3, the full variable domain is SAVISQKPSRDICQRGTSLTIQCQVDSQVTMMFWYRQQPGQSLTLIATANQGSEATYESGFVIDKFPISRPNLTFSTLTVSNMSPEDSSIYLCSVSTGGYYGYTFGSGTRLTVV.

This clone was seen more than once but under ten times. The rearrangement joins TRBV6-1 to TRBJ2-7; no firm D call. The ends were cut back, 1 base at V and 1 base at J, with 11 bases in the middle. This CDR3 contains 15 residues. Germline CDR1 is MNHNS and CDR2 is SASEGT. The CDR3 loop is CASSEELANSYEQYF. The CDR3 nucleotides read TGTGCCAGCAGTGAAGAGCTCGCGAATTCCTACGAGCAGTACTTC.

The chain combines TRBV5-1 with TRBJ1-1, with 8 bases identical to TRBD1. Germline-derived CDR1 and CDR2 are SGHRS and YFSETQ. With 3 bases clipped from V and 5 bases from J, the junction kept 6 bases outside the gene matches. The CDR3 is made up of 14 amino acids. The CDR3 nucleotides read TGCGCCAGCAGCTGGGCGGACAGGGCAACTGAAGCTTTCTTT. As protein: CASSWADRATEAFF.

V gene TRBV4-1 combines with J gene TRBJ2-5; perhaps TRBD1 as D (5 bases). This CDR3 comprises 16 residues. Trimming took 3 bases from V and 0 from J, leaving 14 bases between them. In germline, CDR1 is MGHRA, CDR2 YSYEKL. The DNA of the CDR3 is TGCGCCAGCAGCCATACGGCAGGCAGGGACCAAGAGACCCAGTACTTC. Protein sequence: CASSHTAGRDQETQYF.

The rearrangement links TRBV6-1 to TRBJ1-5; TRBD1 matches at 7 bases. Per germline, CDR1 MNHNS and CDR2 SASEGT. CDR3 length: 14 amino acids. After removal of 7 bases from V and 4 bases from J, the junction contained 7 bases not matched to a gene. CDR3 in amino acids: CASTLDRNNQPQHF. The CDR3 nucleotides read TGTGCCAGCACCTTGGACAGGAATAATCAGCCCCAGCATTTT.

This chain uses TRBV5-1 with TRBJ2-7; 8 nucleotides agree with TRBD1. Germline-derived CDR1 and CDR2 are SGHRS and YFSETQ. The CDR3 spans 14 residues. V dropped 4 bases and J dropped 3; count of bases not matched to a gene: 6. The CDR3 DNA reads TGCGCCAGCAGCGGAGACAGGGGAGGCTACGAGCAGTACTTC. Translating gives CASSGDRGGYEQYF.

This chain links TRBV2 with TRBJ2-5; 8 bases align to TRBD2. The CDR3 spans 16 residues. V lost 4 bases to trimming and J lost 4 bases; unmatched junction nucleotides: 11. Germline V gives CDR1 SNHLY, CDR2 FYNNEI. CDR3 in DNA: TGTGCCAGCAGTGTGCCCAGCGGGAGAGGGGGAGAGACCCAGTACTTC. Protein sequence: CASSVPSGRGGETQYF.

The chain uses TRBV7-2 and TRBJ2-2; 9 bases line up with TRBD2. The CDR3 contains 16 residues. Trimming cost V 5 bases and J 8 bases; bases outside gene matches: 12. The germline CDR1 and CDR2 sequences are SGHTA and FQGNSA. The CDR3 here is CASSQGLATWRGELFF. The CDR3 bases are TGTGCCAGCAGCCAAGGACTAGCGACTTGGAGAGGGGAGCTGTTTTTT.

The genes are TRBV6-5 and TRBJ2-7; D is unresolved. CDR3 length: 15 residues. Trimming took 0 bases from V and 2 from J, leaving 11 bases between them. The germline V gene encodes CDR1 MNHEY and CDR2 SVGAGI. CDR3 in DNA: TGTGCCAGCAGTTACTCCCCCGGTCCCGCCTACGAGCAGTACTTC. Translation: CASSYSPGPAYEQYF.

This chain connects TRBV11-2 to TRBJ2-5, with D uncertain. The CDR3 has 15 residues. V lost 5 bases to trimming and J lost 2 bases, with 15 bases between them. Germline V gene lookup returns CDR1 SGHAT and CDR2 FQNNGV. Here the CDR3 reads CASSGLLIKQETQYF. The CDR3 DNA follows: TGTGCCAGCAGCGGCCTGTTAATCAAACAAGAGACCCAGTACTTC. The full variable domain, completed using reference TRBV11-2 and TRBJ2-5, is EAGVAQSPRYKIIEKRQSVAFWCNPISGHATLYWYQQILGQGPKLLIQFQNNGVVDDSQLPKDRFSAERLKGVDSTLKIQPAKLEDSAVYLCASSGLLIKQETQYFGPGTRLLVL.

The J gene is TRBJ1-2, the V gene TRBV9; 8 positions agree with TRBD1. The CDR3 is made up of 13 amino acids. Germline values: CDR1 SGDLS, CDR2 YYNGEE. Unmatched junction bases numbered 10, after V lost 7 bases and J lost 8 bases. CDR3 bases: TGTGCCAGCTTTGGAGGACAGGGACCCGGCTACACCTTC. Protein sequence: CASFGGQGPGYTF.

This chain connects TRBV4-1 to TRBJ2-5, with 9 bases lining up with TRBD1. Germline CDR1 is MGHRA and CDR2 is YSYEKL. The CDR3 runs 16 residues. Trimming at V came to 7 bases and at J to 5 bases, leaving 14 bases not matched to a gene. CDR3 loop: CASTQGPGTGLETQYF. CDR3 coding DNA: TGCGCCAGCACCCAGGGGCCGGGGACAGGGTTGGAGACCCAGTACTTC.